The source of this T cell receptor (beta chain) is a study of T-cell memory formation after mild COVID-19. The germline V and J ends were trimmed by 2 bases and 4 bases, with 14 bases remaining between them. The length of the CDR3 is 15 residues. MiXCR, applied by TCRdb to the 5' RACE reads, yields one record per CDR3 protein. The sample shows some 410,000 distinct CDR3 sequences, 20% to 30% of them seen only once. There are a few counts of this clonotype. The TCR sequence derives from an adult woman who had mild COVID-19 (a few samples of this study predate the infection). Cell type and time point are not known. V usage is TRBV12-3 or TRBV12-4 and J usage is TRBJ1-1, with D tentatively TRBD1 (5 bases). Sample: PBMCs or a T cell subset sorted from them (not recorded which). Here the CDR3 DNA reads TGTGCCAGCAGTTTAAGTGCGGGCGGGGGCACTGAAGCTTTCTTT. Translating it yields CASSLSAGGGTEAFF.